The text below deals with one T cell receptor beta chain. What this receptor recognizes is not known. No per-base quality is available; no much larger clone lies one base away. The CDR3 has 14 amino acids, counting the end cysteine and phenylalanine. Kept here is only the CDR3 DNA, which spans 42 bases and is read in frame from base 1. V was cut back by 1 base and J by 5 bases, leaving a gap of 9 bases between them. The germline V gene supplies CDR1 SGHTA and CDR2 FQGNSA. The meaning of the sample's treatment or condition label: roughly ten-day PBMC culture with coronavirus spike peptide pools or control peptides (ViraFEST assay). To expand antigen-specific T cells with peptide pools and then pick out the expanded clonotypes through TCR sequencing, the study relied on the ViraFEST assay. The positive SARS-CoV-2 PCR tests of the convalescent patients were dated from March to December 2020, before the Alpha, Beta and Delta variants emerged in the United States. About 1.8 million PBMCs per well were cultured in IMDM with approximately 5.5% human AB serum and about 9.7 IU/ml IL-2, plus 10 ug/ml peptide pools. Half of the culture medium was replaced with fresh IL-2-containing medium on days 3 and 7. CD4+ T cells were isolated after approximately 10 days of culture through negative selection using the EasySep CD4+ T cell isolation kit. PBMCs were separated from whole blood using Ficoll-Paque Plus gradient centrifugation and then either used fresh or cryopreserved at -140C. In general, triplicate wells were set up for every culture condition.

This specimen comes from a study of vaccination and CD4 T cells after COVID-19 (dated by TCRdb to the early 2020s). Regarding the research as a whole: SARS-CoV-2 positivity had been established in the convalescent patients by nasal swab PCR, and mild disease was recorded in several of these patients and severe disease in one. In 10 COVID-19 convalescent patients and a handful of infection-naive healthy vaccine recipients, the spike-specific CD4+ TCR repertoire before mRNA vaccination was compared with the repertoire after mRNA vaccination. The convalescent cohort comprised six males and four females, including two Hispanic individuals, seven Caucasians, two Asians and one multiracial person. Participants got two doses of the Pfizer-BioNTech BNT162b2 vaccine (n=8) or two doses of the Moderna mRNA-1273 vaccine (n=2). For stimulating the cultures, overlapping spike peptide pools were used, derived from SARS-CoV-2 as well as from the common cold coronaviruses HCoV-NL63, HCoV-OC43 and HCoV-229E. The time from the second vaccine dose to post-vaccine blood sampling had a median of roughly 70 days and ranged from about 12 to 250 days. As controls, cultures received a CEFX viral epitope pool (the positive control), an HIV-1 Nef peptide pool (the negative control), or no peptide at all. Post-COVID blood samples from convalescent patients were collected a median of about 100 days after diagnosis, with a range of roughly 35 to 170 days. Broad study findings and their caveats: Among the post-vaccine SARS-CoV-2-reactive clones in convalescent patients, a median 86.3% showed up only after vaccination, which suggests vaccine-specific priming. Nearly all vaccine-specific clones in convalescent patients (304 of 307) were mono-reactive for SARS-CoV-2 spike rather than cross-reactive with common cold coronaviruses. Although the median number of SARS-CoV-2-reactive clonotypes went up from more than 20 after infection to some 38 after vaccination, the increase was not significant. The number of convalescent patients in the study was relatively small, and the study did not examine early timepoints following natural infection.

Library prep was done by PCR. DNA from cultured CD4+ T cells was subjected to TCR sequencing with the Oncomine TCR Beta short-read assay at the Johns Hopkins FTIC core. Genomic DNA was extracted from the cultured CD4+ T cells with the QIAamp micro DNA kit. Oncomine TCR Beta libraries made from cultured CD4+ T cells were pooled using unique dual indexes and sequenced on an Illumina iSeq 100. Per the original workflow: Non-productive sequences were filtered out, and CDR3s that did not start with C, did not end with F or W, or were shorter than 7 amino acids were discarded. The MANAFEST web application identified antigen-specific clonotypes by comparing peptide-stimulated wells against reference wells and other culture wells. An FDR below 0.05, an odds ratio above 5, and a productive frequency above 0.1% in at least two of three replicate wells were required for clones to be considered positive. Cross-reactive clonotypes were defined as significantly expanded in both SARS-CoV-2 spike wells and at least one common cold coronavirus spike condition. CDR3 homology was assessed with Levenshtein distances (stringdist) and unrooted phylogenetic trees (ape) in R version 3.6.1. In-frame beta chains were kept once TCRdb had trimmed the public reads at Q25 with fastp and called clones with MiXCR. Identical CDR3 proteins give one entry, which carries the most common genes and DNA. TCRdb's processing, not the study's, gives the V and J calls here. This sample holds 28,000 or so distinct CDR3 sequences; 50% to 75% were observed only once. 4.5% to 6% of the sample rests with the top ten.

The TCR comes from a human donor who had recovered from COVID-19. This receptor chain uses TRBV7-2 and TRBJ1-5, with no confident D gene call. The sample comprised CD4+ T cells from blood, cultured in vitro. The CDR3 corresponds to CASSLVPGYQPQHF. The DNA is as follows: TGTGCCAGCAGCTTAGTTCCGGGCTATCAGCCCCAGCATTTT.